Listed below are T cell receptor beta chains from one sample, sequenced in a study of cytomegalovirus exposure and HLA in healthy donors. Assay: immunoSEQ multiplex PCR; the TCRdb copy retains only in-frame clones and omits some. This table holds 55,000 to 65,000 clones, approximately 80% found once. Input material: PBMCs. The receptors come from a woman in her 40s in good health and CMV-seropositive. The CDR3 runs from the conserved cysteine through the conserved F or W. A D gene is named only where the DNA matches it firmly. Clone size appears in some rows only: once, few, many, or a class for an expanded clone.

d_gene	abundance	j_gene	v_gene	CDR3nt	CDR3aa
-	-	TRBJ1-4	TRBV7-9	TGTTCCAGCAGCCCACCCCCTGGGGGGTATAATGAAAAACTGTTTTTT	CSSSPPPGGYNEKLFF
-	few	TRBJ2-7	TRBV2	TGTGCCAGCACTCGGACAGTTAACGACGAGCAGTACTTC	CASTRTVNDEQYF
TRBD1	few	TRBJ2-6	TRBV15	TGTGCCACCAGCAAAGGAGGGACAGGGGCCACTGGGGCCAACGTCCTGACTTTC	CATSKGGTGATGANVLTF
-	few	TRBJ1-4	TRBV25-1	TGTGCCAGCAGTGAAAGACTGATTAATGAAAAACTGTTTTTT	CASSERLINEKLFF
TRBD2	-	TRBJ2-3	TRBV10-3	TGTGCCATCAGTGAGTCGAGGCTAGCGGGGGGGCCTGCCACAGATACGCAGTATTTT	CAISESRLAGGPATDTQYF
TRBD1	-	TRBJ2-2	TRBV11-2	TGTGCCAGCAGCTCAGTTGGGACAGCCCTGACCGGGGAGCTGTTTTTT	CASSSVGTALTGELFF
-	-	TRBJ2-2	TRBV5-1	TGCGCCAGCAGCTTGGGGGCGGGAATGAACACCGGGGAGCTGTTTTTT	CASSLGAGMNTGELFF
-	-	TRBJ2-4	TRBV29-1	TGCAGCGTTGGACTAGCCAAAAACATTCAGTACTTC	CSVGLAKNIQYF
-	-	TRBJ2-3	TRBV7-2	TGTGCCAGCAGCTTAGTCACAGCTACGCAGTATTTT	CASSLVTATQYF
TRBD2	once	TRBJ2-5	TRBV5-6	TGTGCCAGCAGCTTGGCTCCGGGGGGAGGGGAGACCCAGTACTTC	CASSLAPGGGETQYF
TRBD1	few	TRBJ2-3	TRBV5-4	TGTGCCAGCAGCTTGGGGGGACAGGGGCGCACAGATACGCAGTATTTT	CASSLGGQGRTDTQYF
-	-	TRBJ2-7	TRBV11-1	TGTGCCAGCAGCCCGCAGGGGTACGAGCAGTACTTC	CASSPQGYEQYF
-	-	TRBJ1-5	TRBV5-1	TGCGCCAGCAGCTTGGAGGGGGGGGCCAGTCAGCCCCAGCATTTT	CASSLEGGASQPQHF
-	-	TRBJ1-2	TRBV4-3	TGCGCCAGCAGCCAAGATAGGAGGGGCAGGGGCTACACCTTC	CASSQDRRGRGYTF
-	-	TRBJ1-3	TRBV7-2	TGTGCCAGCAGCTTAGGAGGGTACTCTGGAAACACCATATATTTT	CASSLGGYSGNTIYF
-	-	TRBJ2-2	TRBV5-5	TGTGCCAGCAGCTCCTTTGGGGGACAGAACACCGGGGAGCTGTTTTTT	CASSSFGGQNTGELFF
-	-	TRBJ1-5	TRBV28	TGTGCCAGCAGTATTAGAAATCAGCCCCAGCATTTT	CASSIRNQPQHF
-	-	TRBJ1-1	TRBV7-8	TGTGCCAGCAGCTCGCCGAGGGGGGGGCCGACTGAAGCTTTCTTT	CASSSPRGGPTEAFF
-	-	TRBJ1-2	TRBV10-3	TGTGCCATCGGTGCAGGAGCTAGCGGCTACACCTTC	CAIGAGASGYTF
-	few	TRBJ1-2	TRBV6-5	TGTGCCAGCAGTTACAGGCGGGTTGGTGGCTACACCTTC	CASSYRRVGGYTF
-	-	TRBJ2-1	TRBV7-3	TGTGCCAGCTCTCTTGGTACAGGGTGGAATGAGCAGTTCTTC	CASSLGTGWNEQFF
TRBD1	-	TRBJ2-3	TRBV7-2	TGTGCCAGCAGCATCCAGGGGGCCCCTACTAGCACAGATACGCAGTATTTT	CASSIQGAPTSTDTQYF
-	-	TRBJ2-3	TRBV9	TGTGCCAGCAGCCGGGGGTCAGGGGGTACAGATACGCAGTATTTT	CASSRGSGGTDTQYF
-	once	TRBJ1-4	TRBV5-1	TGCGCCAGCAGCTTGACTATCGGTAATGAAAAACTGTTTTTT	CASSLTIGNEKLFF
TRBD1	-	TRBJ1-6	TRBV2	TGTGCCAGCAGCGCTCAAAAGGGGACAGCCTCCACCCTCCACTTT	CASSAQKGTASTLHF
-	-	TRBJ1-2	TRBV7-2	TGTGCCAGCAGCTTAGGGCGGGGGACGCGTGGCTACACCTTC	CASSLGRGTRGYTF
TRBD1	-	TRBJ1-5	TRBV7-6	TGTGCCAGCAGCGCAGGCAGGGGGGATCAGCCCCAGCATTTT	CASSAGRGDQPQHF